This TCR beta chain was sequenced for a study of blood T cell repertoires in COVID-19 (dated by TCRdb to 2018 to 2021). Regarding the complete study: The collaborator samples originated in the United States, Italy and Spain and spanned the acute and convalescent phases of COVID-19. The prospective study material was composed of cDNA or gDNA derived from T cells, B-cell-depleted T cells, or PBMCs. The dataset comprised deeply sampled blood TCRbeta repertoires from subjects exposed to, actively infected with, or recovered from COVID-19. The repertoires were released in a freely available public database intended as a resource for research on the immune response to SARS-CoV-2. Samples came from the ongoing ImmuneRACE study (first 160 participants) plus 1,254 subjects from 6 global collaborators. Nearly every sample came with metadata listing a de-identified subject ID, COVID-19 status, age in years and sex. HLA class I and class II types, where available, came from metadata supplied by the sample provider rather than from assay-based typing. Overall study results and their limits: The amount of clinical and demographic metadata varied by source and participant and was provided uncurated.

A remark on this clone: What this receptor recognizes is not known. No clone much larger than this one lies a single base away; base qualities are absent.

V is reduced by 5 bases and J by 8 bases, leaving a spacing of 18 bases between them. Taken from cysteine to phenylalanine, the CDR3 has 14 residues. Of all the DNA, just the CDR3 is kept, 42 bases in frame from base 1. Via the germline V gene (reference sequence), CDR1 is PRHDT and CDR2 FYEKMQ. The collaborating institutions used their own protocols to collect whole blood in K2EDTA tubes. For TCRbeta analysis, collaborators shipped samples in one of three forms: frozen whole blood, isolated PBMCs, or DNA extracted from either of those sample types. The immunoSEQ Assay, a bias-controlled multiplex PCR, was used to amplify TCRbeta CDR3 regions from genomic DNA. The paper's processing steps were these. The number of nucleated cells in each sample was estimated by amplification of reference gene primers within the assay. Sequence reads were collapsed and filtered to measure the absolute abundance of every unique TCRbeta CDR3 rearrangement. For each sample, productive Simpson clonality was calculated as the square root of Simpson's diversity index across productive rearrangements. Sourced from immuneACCESS, this table was stored by TCRdb with only in-frame sequences that have V and J called. A share of the clones is absent; for the studies checked, an unresolved V gene accounts for under half, and the remainder has no known explanation. V, J and clone size reflect that table, while D and trimming were determined from the DNA. The sample profile shows roughly 50,000 clones; 85% to 90% of them were found once. The biggest ten clones account for 12% to 15% of the sample.

The rearranged segments are TRBV13 and TRBJ1-2; possibly the D gene is TRBD1, per 6 matching bases. The source is an older man with acute or convalescent COVID-19. The sample consisted of peripheral blood. The CDR3 corresponds to CASSVPQGTRGYTF. The DNA reads TGTGCCAGCAGCGTGCCACAGGGAACAAGAGGCTACACCTTC.